These 3 T cell receptor beta chains originate from one sample sequenced in a study of Tregs in tolerant kidney transplant recipients. Sequencing used immunoSEQ multiplex PCR; TCRdb keeps in-frame clones, though not all of them. Seen in this sample are 25,000 to 35,000 clones; the ten most common clones hold around 8%. Sample: CD8+ T cells from blood, taken before the transplant. These receptor sequences come from a human donor who received a combined kidney and bone marrow transplant.

With regard to this clone: Sequencing ends 3 residues short of the CDR3 end; the germline J gene provides the rest. The chain has TRBV5-6 and TRBJ2-3; D may be TRBD2 (6 bases). Germline CDR1 and CDR2: SGHDT and YYEEEE. CDR3 length: 14 amino acids. The sequenced part of the CDR3 DNA is TGTGCCAGCAGCTTAGGAACTAGCCTCAGCTCG. Translation gives CASSLGTSLSS. The full CDR3 protein is CASSLGTSLSSQYF.

On this clone itself: The read comes to an end 3 residues before the CDR3 does, leaving the germline J gene to fill in the end. The V and J genes are TRBV19 and TRBJ2-2, with D tentatively TRBD1 (5 bases). Per the germline V gene, CDR1 is LNHDA and CDR2 is SQIVND (reference sequence). V shed 7 bases and J shed 2 bases, with 11 bases lying between them. The CDR3 has 14 residues. CDR3 residues: CASNYRINTGELFF. CDR3 DNA (partial): TGTGCCAGTAACTACAGGATTAACACCGGGGAG.

Concerning this clone: The CDR3 goes on 3 residues after the read ends, and that part is filled in from the germline J gene. The chain is built from TRBV18 and TRBJ2-1; 8 bases map to TRBD1. Per germline, CDR1 KGHSH and CDR2 LQKENI. With 2 bases clipped from V and 5 bases from J, the junction kept 5 bases outside the gene matches. This CDR3 contains 15 residues. CDR3 in amino acids: CASSPYRGSNNEQFF. The CDR3 bases that were read are TGTGCCAGCTCACCATACAGGGGGTCCAACAATGAG. Using reference TRBV18 and TRBJ2-1 for the parts outside the CDR3, the full variable domain is NAGVMQNPRHLVRRRGQEARLRCSPMKGHSHVYWYRQLPEEGLKFMVYLQKENIIDESGMPKERFSAEFPKEGPSILRIQQVVRGDSAAYFCASSPYRGSNNEQFFGPGTRLTVL.